These 14 T cell receptor beta chains came from one sample sequenced in a study of blood T cells in healthy people across ages (dated by TCRdb to between 2015 and 2017). Receptor amplification or capture employed 5' RACE. Sequencing was performed on an Illumina HiSeq 2500. A second PCR of about 6 to 11 cycles was performed with a sample-barcoded 5' primer and a J-beta primer mix. Using fastp at Q25 and MiXCR, TCRdb reprocessed the public reads and kept productive beta chains. Each entry is one CDR3 protein sequence, shown with its most common DNA and genes. This sample comprises around 320,000 distinct CDR3 sequences, around 27% of them detected only once. The ten biggest clones cover approximately 29% of the sample. The specimen sequenced was blood. Receptor source: a woman in her seventies in good health.

The V call is TRBV2, the J call TRBJ1-1; perhaps TRBD1 as D (5 bases). The V and J ends lost 4 bases and 0 bases respectively, with 9 bases between them. Per the germline V gene, CDR1 is SNHLY and CDR2 is FYNNEI. The CDR3 spans 14 residues. CDR3 sequence reads: CASSAGTVNTEAFF. The DNA of the CDR3 is TGTGCCAGCAGTGCCGGGACGGTGAACACTGAAGCTTTCTTT.

The J gene is TRBJ1-1, the V gene TRBV6-6, with D unresolved. The germline V and J ends were trimmed by 6 bases and 2 bases, with 16 bases remaining between them. Germline V CDR1 and CDR2: MNHNY, SVGAGI (reference sequence). The CDR3 has 15 residues. As DNA, the CDR3 is TGTGCCAGCAGCCCACCGAGAACAGACAACACTGAAGCTTTCTTT. This translates into CASSPPRTDNTEAFF.

The CDR3 DNA sequence: TGTGCCAGCAGTTTGGGGAACCCCTATTCACCCCTCCACTTT. Translating it yields CASSLGNPYSPLHF. The V and J genes are TRBV28 and TRBJ1-6; no firm D call. Looked up from germline, CDR1 is MDHEN and CDR2 is SYDVKM. V was cut by 3 bases and J by 8 bases, with 11 bases left in between. The CDR3 is 14 amino acids.

V and J are TRBV27 and TRBJ2-1; 7 nucleotides agree with TRBD1. After removal of 6 bases from V and 1 base from J, the junction contained 0 bases not matched to a gene. This CDR3 is 13 amino acids long. In germline, CDR1 is MNHEY, CDR2 SMNVEV (reference sequence). In DNA, the CDR3 is TGTGCCAGCAGGACAGGGTCCTACAATGAGCAGTTCTTC. Encoded protein: CASRTGSYNEQFF.

The sample holds a few counts of this clonotype. A much bigger clone sits one base away, suggesting this may be a read error. This chain connects TRBV28 to TRBJ1-6; D not resolved. This CDR3 has 13 amino acids. The germline V gene encodes CDR1 MDHEN and CDR2 SYDVKM. CDR3 in DNA: TGTACCAGCGGAAGGACGGGGAATTCACCCCTCCACTTT. Residues: CTSGRTGNSPLHF.

The rearrangement joins TRBV27 to TRBJ2-7; possible D gene TRBD1, 6 bases. Germline CDR1 reads MNHEY; CDR2 reads SMNVEV (reference sequence). The CDR3 is 16 residues long. V was pared by 6 bases and J by 4 bases, with 22 bases between. The CDR3 nucleotides are TGTGCCAGCAGGGGGTGGGGGACATCGAACGCTTACGAGCAGTACTTC. Translated, it gives CASRGWGTSNAYEQYF.

The chain joins TRBV4-3 to TRBJ2-5; no firm D call. The germline V gene encodes CDR1 LGHNA and CDR2 YSLEER. The V and J ends lost 0 bases and 3 bases respectively, with 8 bases between them. CDR3 size: 14 residues. This CDR3 reads CASSQDVREETQYF. In nucleotides, the CDR3 is TGCGCCAGCAGCCAAGATGTGAGAGAAGAGACCCAGTACTTC.

The V and J genes are TRBV19 and TRBJ2-7; 8 bases line up with TRBD2. The junction had 8 bases not matched to a gene; V was cut back by 9 bases and J by 7 bases. This CDR3 has 12 amino acids. Germline V gives CDR1 LNHDA, CDR2 SQIVND (reference sequence). The CDR3: CASRAGVEEQYF. CDR3 nucleotides: TGTGCCAGCCGAGCGGGAGTTGAAGAGCAGTACTTC.

This clonotype was counted only a few times. The rearrangement uses TRBV14 and TRBJ2-2; TRBD2 is a possible D gene (6 bases). Germline-derived CDR1 and CDR2 are SGHDN and FVKESK. The CDR3 is made up of 15 amino acids. The V gene lost 4 bases and the J gene lost 3 bases, with 12 bases spanning the gap. The CDR3 spells CASSLGSLYTGELFF. In DNA, the CDR3 is TGTGCCAGCAGCCTCGGGAGTCTGTACACCGGGGAGCTGTTTTTT.

The table lists this clonotype with a few counts. V usage is TRBV20-1 and J usage is TRBJ2-5; 8 bases match TRBD1. Germline-derived CDR1 and CDR2 are DFQATT and SNEGSKA (reference sequence). The CDR3 runs to 12 residues. V was pared by 2 bases and J by 9 bases, with 5 bases of the junction left unmatched. CDR3 nucleotide sequence: TGCAGTGCTAGACAAGACAGGGGCTCCCAGTACTTC. Translation: CSARQDRGSQYF.

This rearrangement joins TRBV20-1 to TRBJ2-1, with 10 bases aligning to TRBD1. The length of the CDR3 is 14 residues. The trim removed 5 bases at V and 3 bases at J, leaving 4 bases unmatched. Looked up from germline, CDR1 is DFQATT and CDR2 is SNEGSKA (reference sequence). CDR3 protein: CSAGTGDLYNEQFF. CDR3 coding DNA: TGCAGTGCTGGGACAGGGGACCTCTACAATGAGCAGTTCTTC.

This clonotype was detected once. V gene TRBV3-1 combines with J gene TRBJ1-2; 7 positions match TRBD1. The trim removed 1 base at V and 2 bases at J, leaving 4 bases unmatched. Germline CDR1 LGHDT, CDR2 YNNKEL (reference sequence). This CDR3 comprises 15 residues. The CDR3 DNA reads as TGTGCCAGCAGCCAAGTCGAACAGGGGAACTATGGCTACACCTTC. Encoded protein: CASSQVEQGNYGYTF.

In its sample, this clonotype was seen a few times. The rearrangement links TRBV3-1 to TRBJ2-7; D uncertain. Gene TRBJ2-5 matches the end of the DNA better, so the J call may be wrong. CDR1 is LGHDT, CDR2 YNNKEL, per germline (reference sequence). This CDR3 is 16 amino acids long. CDR3 DNA sequence: TGTGCCAGCAGCCAAGTTTCCTGGGCCCAAGGGGAGACCCAGTACTTC. Translated, it gives CASSQVSWAQGETQYF.

There are a few counts of this clonotype. In DNA, the CDR3 is TGTGCCAGCAGCTTAATGTCTCGGGAGATCACAGATACGCAGTATTTT. As protein: CASSLMSREITDTQYF. The J gene is TRBJ2-3, the V gene TRBV7-8; a possible D gene is TRBD2 (6 bases). This CDR3 has 16 amino acids. With 2 bases removed from V and 2 bases from J, the gap between germline ends came to 14 bases. CDR1 and CDR2 (germline): SGHVS, FQNEAQ.